These 14 T cell receptor beta chains came from one sample sequenced in a study of radiation and T cells in renal cell carcinoma. The assay was immunoSEQ multiplex PCR, and TCRdb's table has in-frame clones only and misses some. This sample carries over 120,000 clones, 88% of them seen once, and the ten largest clones take more than 10%. Regarding time point: baseline pretreatment blood. Regarding treatment: 15 Gy SBRT to primary tumor, nephrectomy 4 weeks later. The sequencing here drew on blood, taken from a patient whose treatment included radiotherapy and nephrectomy. The receptors shown here come from a woman in her fifties or sixties with renal cell carcinoma.

V and J are TRBV5-1 and TRBJ1-1; no firm D call. Deletions cut 1 base from V and 0 bases from J, with 13 bases between. CDR1 is SGHRS and CDR2 is YFSETQ in the germline V gene. The CDR3 sequence is 16 residues long. The CDR3 reads CASSLRAQIMNTEAFF. For the CDR3, the DNA is TGCGCCAGCAGCTTGCGGGCCCAAATAATGAACACTGAAGCTTTCTTT.

The chain uses TRBV5-4 and TRBJ2-5; 9 bases align to TRBD2. V shed 4 bases and J 1 base; nucleotides not matched to a gene: 2. The CDR3 covers 14 residues. The germline CDR1 and CDR2 sequences are SGHNT and YYREEE (reference sequence). The CDR3 coding sequence is TGTGCCAGCAGCAGCGGGGGGCTCCAAGAGACCCAGTACTTC. It translates to CASSSGGLQETQYF.

This rearrangement joins TRBV7-3 to TRBJ1-5; possible D gene TRBD1, 5 bases. This CDR3 has 17 residues. Looked up from germline, CDR1 is SGHTA and CDR2 is FQGTGA. V dropped 2 bases and J dropped 3 bases, with 17 bases sitting between them. The CDR3 sequence: CASSLAPTARDNQPQHF. The CDR3 DNA follows: TGTGCCAGCAGCTTAGCCCCGACAGCCCGGGACAATCAGCCCCAGCATTTT. The full variable domain, its missing parts supplied by reference TRBV7-3 and TRBJ1-5, is GAGVSQTPSNKVTEKGKYVELRCDPISGHTALYWYRQSLGQGPEFLIYFQGTGAADDSGLPNDRFFAVRPEGSVSTLKIQRTERGDSAVYLCASSLAPTARDNQPQHFGDGTRLSIL.

This chain joins TRBV6-5 and TRBJ1-1; no clear D gene. The length of the CDR3 is 11 residues. V lost 1 base and J 5 bases, leaving 2 bases between the germline ends. Germline values: CDR1 MNHEY, CDR2 SVGAGI. The CDR3 DNA sequence: TGTGCCAGCAGTTACTTGACTGAAGCTTTCTTT. Its protein product is CASSYLTEAFF.

The chain joins TRBV25-1 to TRBJ2-3, with TRBD2 identical over 11 bases. Per the germline V gene, CDR1 is MGHDK and CDR2 is SYGVNS. This CDR3 comprises 15 residues. Germline trimming cut 3 bases from V and 4 bases from J; bases unmatched to any gene: 3. The CDR3 loop reads CASSDSGGAADTQYF. In DNA form, the CDR3 reads TGTGCCAGCAGTGATAGCGGGGGGGCTGCAGATACGCAGTATTTT.

This chain links TRBV27 with TRBJ1-2; 8 nucleotides line up with TRBD1. Trimming at V came to 5 bases and at J to 7 bases, leaving 6 bases not matched to a gene. CDR3 length: 13 residues. Germline lookup yields CDR1 MNHEY and CDR2 SMNVEV (reference sequence). CDR3 residues: CASSPWTGFGYTF. CDR3 bases: TGTGCCAGCAGTCCCTGGACAGGGTTTGGCTACACCTTC.

V usage is TRBV30 and J usage is TRBJ1-2, with D possibly being TRBD1 (5 bases). Trimming left V 4 bases short and J 1 base short, with 13 bases between. CDR1 and CDR2 from the germline V gene are GTSNPN and SVGIG (reference sequence). This CDR3 is 14 amino acids long. For the CDR3, the DNA is TGTGCCTGGAAAACGACAGCTCATAACTATGGCTACACCTTC. Protein: CAWKTTAHNYGYTF.

The CDR3 DNA reads as TGTGCCAGTAGCCGACCGGGCCGGGACGCCACCTACGAGCAGTACTTC. It yields the protein CASSRPGRDATYEQYF. The chain recombines TRBV19 with TRBJ2-7; D could derive from TRBD1 or TRBD2 (5 bases each). V was trimmed by 6 bases and J by 2 bases, leaving 20 bases between them. The CDR3 spans 16 residues. CDR1 is LNHDA, CDR2 SQIVND, per germline (reference sequence).

This clone was found once. The chain links TRBV14 to TRBJ1-5; D might be TRBD1 (5 bases). Germline V gene sequence: CDR1 SGHDN, CDR2 FVKESK. There are 13 residues in the CDR3. Between the trimmed V and J ends, which lost 4 bases and 7 bases, there was a span of 11 bases. CDR3 loop: CASSLLQGQPQHF. The CDR3 bases are TGTGCCAGCAGCCTACTCCAGGGACAGCCCCAGCATTTT. Supplemented by reference TRBV14 and TRBJ1-5, the full variable domain reads EAGVTQFPSHSVIEKGQTVTLRCDPISGHDNLYWYRRVMGKEIKFLLHFVKESKQDESGMPNNRFLAERTGGTYSTLKVQPAELEDSGVYFCASSLLQGQPQHFGDGTRLSIL.

The V gene is TRBV27, the J gene TRBJ1-1; perhaps TRBD1 as D (6 bases). V was shortened by 3 bases and J by 3 bases, with 14 bases between the two germline ends. CDR3 length: 15 amino acids. The germline gives CDR1 MNHEY, CDR2 SMNVEV (reference sequence). The CDR3 nucleotides are TGTGCCAGCAGTTTTAGGACGGAGGGGGACACTGAAGCTTTCTTT. This sequence encodes CASSFRTEGDTEAFF.

The genes are TRBV5-6 and TRBJ1-2, with D perhaps matching TRBD1 (5 bases). The CDR3 contains 13 residues. Germline V gene sequence: CDR1 SGHDT, CDR2 YYEEEE. Trimming took 0 bases from V and 5 from J, leaving 8 bases between them. The CDR3 reads CASSLVGGYGYTF. Here the CDR3 DNA reads TGTGCCAGCAGCTTGGTTGGGGGTTATGGCTACACCTTC.

This clone was detected only a few times. V usage is TRBV9 and J usage is TRBJ2-3; weak D call: TRBD2 (5 bases). Trimming removed 5 bases from V and 4 bases from J, with 17 bases in between. The CDR3 spans 15 residues. The germline V gene has CDR1 SGDLS and CDR2 YYNGEE. In DNA form, the CDR3 reads TGTGCCAGCAGACATGACCTCGAGGGTTCAGATACGCAGTATTTT. Amino acid sequence: CASRHDLEGSDTQYF.

V gene TRBV2 combines with J gene TRBJ2-5, with 8 bases matching TRBD2. The CDR3 runs to 13 residues. V lost 6 bases and J lost 5; bases outside the gene matches: 5. Germline V gene sequence: CDR1 SNHLY, CDR2 FYNNEI. This chain's CDR3 is CASSGLAGETQYF. The CDR3 DNA follows: TGTGCCAGCAGCGGACTAGCAGGGGAGACCCAGTACTTC.

The genes are TRBV6-6 and TRBJ2-5; a possible D gene is TRBD1 (5 bases). The V end lost 0 bases, the J end lost 9 bases, and 8 bases lay between the germline ends. This CDR3 spans 12 amino acids. CDR1 is MNHNY, CDR2 SVGAGI, per germline (reference sequence). The CDR3 reads CASSYSIRAQYF. For the CDR3, the DNA is TGTGCCAGCAGTTACTCGATCAGGGCCCAGTACTTC.